One sample yielded the 25 T cell receptor beta chains listed below, sequenced in a study of shared clonotypes between healthy human individuals. The protocol was immunoSEQ multiplex PCR, while the TCRdb copy is restricted to in-frame clones and leaves out a portion. The sample consists of about 2 million clones, 85% to 95% of them appearing once. Positively selected for CCR7, the CD45RO-negative cells used as naive CD8 cells excluded terminally differentiated effector memory CD45RA+ cells. Sequenced material: naive CD8+ T cells sorted from blood. All receptors derive from a man younger than 35 in good health.

The chain has TRBV4-1 and TRBJ2-5; D not certain. Germline V gives CDR1 MGHRA, CDR2 YSYEKL. Trimming cost V 4 bases and J 4 bases, with 16 bases left between them. This CDR3 comprises 15 residues. In DNA, the CDR3 is TGCGCCAGCAGCCCATTGTTAGTCGCAGGAGAGACCCAGTACTTC. It yields the protein CASSPLLVAGETQYF.

In its sample, this clone was seen once. This same CDR3 is encoded by further DNA sequences in the sample. This chain joins TRBV4-1 and TRBJ2-7; 10 bases fit TRBD2. CDR1 MGHRA and CDR2 YSYEKL come from the germline V gene. CDR3 length: 15 amino acids. The V and J ends lost 0 bases and 4 bases, in that order; junction bases with no gene match: 3. The CDR3 coding sequence is TGCGCCAGCAGCCAAGACGAGGGACTAGCGTACGAGCAGTACTTC. Translated, it gives CASSQDEGLAYEQYF.

The gene calls are TRBV7-9 and TRBJ2-5; possibly TRBD1 for D (6 bases). Trimming removed 5 bases from V and 1 base from J, with 20 bases in between. Germline V gives CDR1 SEHNR, CDR2 FQNEAQ (reference sequence). The CDR3 is 17 amino acids. This CDR3 reads CASSPDTGSKLQETQYF. CDR3 nucleotide sequence: TGTGCCAGCAGCCCGGATACAGGGTCTAAACTCCAAGAGACCCAGTACTTC.

The rearrangement joins TRBV7-6 to TRBJ2-7, with D possibly TRBD2 on 6 matching bases. Germline lookup yields CDR1 SGHVS and CDR2 FNYEAQ. CDR3 length equals 15 residues. Trimming left V 5 bases short and J 3 bases short, with 17 bases between. The CDR3 nucleotides read TGTGCCAGCAGCCCGGGAGCGGCGGGGAGCTACGAGCAGTACTTC. Translating gives CASSPGAAGSYEQYF.

In its sample, this clone was seen once. J is TRBJ2-1 and V is TRBV7-8; 11 bases match TRBD2. Germline V gene lookup returns CDR1 SGHVS and CDR2 FQNEAQ. The V segment lost 2 bases and the J segment 3 bases; nucleotides outside the gene matches: 3. This CDR3 region has 16 residues. The CDR3 sequence is CASSLSSGRIYNEQFF. DNA for the CDR3: TGTGCCAGCAGCTTATCTAGCGGGAGGATCTACAATGAGCAGTTCTTC.

Worth noting for this clone: Other DNA sequences in this specimen translate into the identical CDR3. CDR3 region: CASSIGLAGYEQYF. DNA for the CDR3: TGTGCCAGCAGTATTGGACTAGCGGGATACGAGCAGTACTTC. The chain has TRBV27 and TRBJ2-7, with 12 bases lining up with TRBD2. Germline V lookup: CDR1 MNHEY, CDR2 SMNVEV (reference sequence). The trim removed 5 bases at V and 4 bases at J, leaving 3 bases unmatched. The CDR3 sequence is 14 residues long.

V is TRBV10-1 and J is TRBJ2-2; D gene unclear. CDR1 and CDR2 from the germline V gene are WNHNN and SYGVQD (reference sequence). The CDR3 sequence is 15 residues long. V shed 7 bases and J shed 5 bases, with 17 bases lying between them. The CDR3 region is CASTPDTIGTGELFF. DNA of the CDR3: TGCGCCAGCACCCCTGACACAATCGGGACCGGGGAGCTGTTTTTT.

The chain recombines TRBV13 with TRBJ2-1, with D possibly TRBD2 on 5 matching bases. Germline lookup yields CDR1 PRHDT and CDR2 FYEKMQ (reference sequence). This CDR3 has 13 amino acids. The germline V and J ends were trimmed by 2 bases and 4 bases, with 6 bases remaining between them. This CDR3 reads CASSLSGYNEQFF. In nucleotides, the CDR3 is TGTGCCAGCAGCTTAAGCGGTTACAATGAGCAGTTCTTC. Full variable domain (rest looked up from reference TRBV13 and TRBJ2-1): AAGVIQSPRHLIKEKRETATLKCYPIPRHDTVYWYQQGPGQDPQFLISFYEKMQSDKGSIPDRFSAQQFSDYHSELNMSSLELGDSALYFCASSLSGYNEQFFGPGTRLTVL.

This clone has a handful of counts. The same CDR3 can be traced to other DNA sequences in this sample. The V call is TRBV5-4, the J call TRBJ2-7, with 10 bases aligning to TRBD1. Germline CDR1 reads SGHNT; CDR2 reads YYREEE (reference sequence). This CDR3 comprises 14 residues. The V and J ends lost 3 bases and 2 bases, in that order; junction bases with no gene match: 2. As DNA, the CDR3 is TGTGCCAGCAGCTACGGGACAGGGGCCTACGAGCAGTACTTC. It codes for CASSYGTGAYEQYF. Full variable domain (missing parts from reference TRBV5-4 and TRBJ2-7): ETGVTQSPTHLIKTRGQQVTLRCSSQSGHNTVSWYQQALGQGPQFIFQYYREEENGRGNFPPRFSGLQFPNYSSELNVNALELDDSALYLCASSYGTGAYEQYFGPGTRLTVT.

The chain recombines TRBV9 with TRBJ2-3, with a tentative D call TRBD2 (6 bases). The germline CDR1 and CDR2 sequences are SGDLS and YYNGEE. The length of the CDR3 is 17 residues. Trimming took 6 bases from V and 1 from J, leaving 21 bases between them. In nucleotides, the CDR3 is TGTGCCAGCACCAGGGAGGAGCGTGTGGGACGCACAGATACGCAGTATTTT. Protein sequence: CASTREERVGRTDTQYF.

The CDR3 reads CASSLGHYTGELFF. CDR3 nucleotides: TGTGCCAGCAGCTTGGGCCATTACACCGGGGAGCTGTTTTTT. The rearrangement joins TRBV5-6 to TRBJ2-2; D gene ambiguous. Trimming took off 0 bases at V and 3 bases at J, with 6 bases between the two ends. Germline assignment: CDR1 SGHDT and CDR2 YYEEEE. The CDR3 consists of 14 residues.

For this clone: Additional DNA sequences in this sample encode the identical CDR3. J is TRBJ2-7 and V is TRBV27; tentatively, D is TRBD2 (6 bases). The V and J ends lost 3 bases and 6 bases respectively, with 9 bases between them. Germline V gene sequence: CDR1 MNHEY, CDR2 SMNVEV (reference sequence). The length of the CDR3 is 12 residues. CDR3 DNA: TGTGCCAGCAGTTTGGAGGGCGGCGAGCAGTACTTC. Its translation is CASSLEGGEQYF.

The chain couples TRBV27 to TRBJ2-2; D unresolved. CDR1 and CDR2 (germline): MNHEY, SMNVEV (reference sequence). V shed 3 bases and J shed 5 bases, with 10 bases lying between them. This CDR3 region has 14 residues. This CDR3 is CASSLVAETGELFF. CDR3 DNA sequence: TGTGCCAGCAGTTTGGTAGCAGAGACCGGGGAGCTGTTTTTT.

V and J are TRBV4-1 and TRBJ2-5; no clear D gene. The V end lost 0 bases, the J end lost 2 bases, and 13 bases lay between the germline ends. From germline, CDR1 is MGHRA and CDR2 YSYEKL. The CDR3 runs to 16 residues. The CDR3 nucleotides read TGCGCCAGCAGCCAAGATGCCGGGCTGGGGCAAGAGACCCAGTACTTC. This sequence encodes CASSQDAGLGQETQYF.

The chain joins TRBV6-5 to TRBJ2-7; a weak D match, TRBD2 (6 bases). This CDR3 region has 14 residues. CDR1 is MNHEY, CDR2 SVGAGI, per germline. The V gene lost 6 bases and the J gene lost 3 bases, with 15 bases spanning the gap. CDR3 nucleotides: TGTGCCAGCAGCCCTCCGGGACTGAACTACGAGCAGTACTTC. This codes for CASSPPGLNYEQYF.

V gene TRBV5-6 combines with J gene TRBJ1-1; D call uncertain. The V and J ends lost 0 bases and 5 bases respectively, with 2 bases between them. The length of the CDR3 is 11 residues. Germline CDR1 is SGHDT and CDR2 is YYEEEE. The chain's CDR3 is CASSLETEAFF. CDR3 coding DNA: TGTGCCAGCAGCTTGGAGACTGAAGCTTTCTTT. The whole variable domain, remainder taken from reference TRBV5-6 and TRBJ1-1, is DAGVTQSPTHLIKTRGQQVTLRCSPKSGHDTVSWYQQALGQGPQFIFQYYEEEERQRGNFPDRFSGHQFPNYSSELNVNALLLGDSALYLCASSLETEAFFGQGTRLTVV.

The chain carries TRBV25-1 and TRBJ2-5; D is uncertain. Germline loops: CDR1 MGHDK, CDR2 SYGVNS. CDR3 size: 11 residues. Trimming shortened V by 10 bases and J by 3 bases, and 9 bases separated the two germline ends. CDR3 amino acids: CAIDNEETQYF. The CDR3 region has the DNA TGTGCCATCGACAATGAAGAGACCCAGTACTTC. The full variable domain, in which reference TRBV25-1 and TRBJ2-5 provide the parts outside the CDR3, is EADIYQTPRYLVIGTGKKITLECSQTMGHDKMYWYQQDPGMELHLIHYSYGVNSTEKGDLSSESTVSRIRTEHFPLTLESARPSHTSQYLCAIDNEETQYFGPGTRLLVL.

This chain links TRBV9 with TRBJ2-1, with 8 bases that match TRBD1. This CDR3 has 15 residues. The junction had 8 bases not matched to a gene; V was cut back by 2 bases and J by 7 bases. In germline, CDR1 is SGDLS, CDR2 YYNGEE. CDR3 region: CASSVMGQDMNEQFF. CDR3 nucleotides: TGTGCCAGCAGCGTGATGGGACAGGATATGAATGAGCAGTTCTTC.

V gene TRBV27 combines with J gene TRBJ1-2; no definite D call. The CDR3 is 16 residues long. Trimming took 6 bases from V and 10 from J, leaving 27 bases between them. Germline V gene lookup returns CDR1 MNHEY and CDR2 SMNVEV (reference sequence). CDR3 sequence: CASSSSGGEISNAYTF. In DNA, the CDR3 is TGTGCCAGCAGCTCAAGCGGCGGGGAAATAAGTAACGCCTACACCTTC.

The J gene is TRBJ2-3, the V gene TRBV11-2; D gene unclear. V was clipped by 0 bases and J by 4 bases, with 8 bases between them. The CDR3 spans 14 residues. Germline-derived CDR1 and CDR2 are SGHAT and FQNNGV. The CDR3 coding sequence is TGTGCCAGCAGCTTAGAGCGTCCTTCAGATACGCAGTATTTT. Its protein product is CASSLERPSDTQYF.

A note on this clone: This CDR3 is also generated by other DNA sequences in the sample. The chain couples TRBV4-1 to TRBJ2-7; D is ambiguous. CDR3 length: 14 residues. V dropped 3 bases and J dropped 3 bases, with 12 bases sitting between them. Germline V gene lookup returns CDR1 MGHRA and CDR2 YSYEKL. CDR3 DNA: TGCGCCAGCAGCCAGAGGACGGGCAGCTACGAGCAGTACTTC. It codes for CASSQRTGSYEQYF.

In this sample, this clone turned up once. Distinct nucleotide sequences in the sample also encode this CDR3. The chain employs TRBV4-3 and TRBJ2-7; 13 bases agree with TRBD2. CDR1 and CDR2 (germline): LGHNA, YSLEER. V lost 3 bases to trimming and J lost 2 bases; unmatched junction nucleotides: 7. The CDR3 totals 17 residues. CDR3 loop: CASSQGLGLAGAYEQYF. In DNA, the CDR3 is TGCGCCAGCAGCCAGGGCCTCGGACTAGCGGGAGCCTACGAGCAGTACTTC.

The chain carries TRBV27 and TRBJ2-7; 12 nucleotides line up with TRBD2. The V segment lost 10 bases and the J segment 3 bases; nucleotides outside the gene matches: 4. CDR1 is MNHEY and CDR2 is SMNVEV in the germline V gene (reference sequence). The CDR3 has 13 residues. CDR3 DNA: TGTGCCATCTCGACTAGCGGGAGCTACGAGCAGTACTTC. It translates to CAISTSGSYEQYF.

Notes on this clone: Other DNA sequences in the same sample also yield this CDR3. This chain connects TRBV5-6 to TRBJ2-7; 9 bases are shared with TRBD2. This CDR3 contains 14 residues. Germline V gene data show CDR1 as SGHDT and CDR2 as YYEEEE. V trimming: 8 bases; J trimming: 3 bases; junction bases outside the gene matches: 9. Written as DNA, the CDR3 is TGTGCCAGTACCCCGGGACTAGCTTTCTACGAGCAGTACTTC. Its protein is CASTPGLAFYEQYF.

Remarks on this clone: Other DNA sequences within the sample encode an identical CDR3. The V and J genes are TRBV11-3 and TRBJ2-5; D possibly corresponds to TRBD1 (6 bases). Trimming removed 2 bases from V and 5 bases from J, with 9 bases in between. This CDR3 contains 13 residues. CDR1 and CDR2 from the germline V gene are SGHNT and YENEEA. Here the CDR3 DNA reads TGTGCCAGCAGCTTAACAGGGATGGAGACCCAGTACTTC. It is translated as CASSLTGMETQYF.